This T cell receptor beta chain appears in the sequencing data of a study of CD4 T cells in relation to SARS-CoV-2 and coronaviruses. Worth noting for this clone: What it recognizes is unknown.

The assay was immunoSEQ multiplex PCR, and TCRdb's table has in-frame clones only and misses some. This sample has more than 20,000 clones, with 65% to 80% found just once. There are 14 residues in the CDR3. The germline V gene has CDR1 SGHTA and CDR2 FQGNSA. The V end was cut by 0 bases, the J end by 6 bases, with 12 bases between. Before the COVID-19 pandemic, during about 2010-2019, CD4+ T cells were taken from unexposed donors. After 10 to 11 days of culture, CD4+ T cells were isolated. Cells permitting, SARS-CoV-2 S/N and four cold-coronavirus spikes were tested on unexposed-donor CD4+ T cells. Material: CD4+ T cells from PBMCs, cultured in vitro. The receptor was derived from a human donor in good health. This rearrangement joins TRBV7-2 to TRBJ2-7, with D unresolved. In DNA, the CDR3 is TGTGCCAGCAGCTTAGCGTTGGGCGCCCTCGAGCAGTACTTC. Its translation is CASSLALGALEQYF. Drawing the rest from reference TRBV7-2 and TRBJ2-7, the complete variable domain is GAGVSQSPSNKVTEKGKDVELRCDPISGHTALYWYRQSLGQGLEFLIYFQGNSAPDKSGLPSDRFSAERTGGSVSTLTIQRTQQEDSAVYLCASSLALGALEQYFGPGTRLTVT.